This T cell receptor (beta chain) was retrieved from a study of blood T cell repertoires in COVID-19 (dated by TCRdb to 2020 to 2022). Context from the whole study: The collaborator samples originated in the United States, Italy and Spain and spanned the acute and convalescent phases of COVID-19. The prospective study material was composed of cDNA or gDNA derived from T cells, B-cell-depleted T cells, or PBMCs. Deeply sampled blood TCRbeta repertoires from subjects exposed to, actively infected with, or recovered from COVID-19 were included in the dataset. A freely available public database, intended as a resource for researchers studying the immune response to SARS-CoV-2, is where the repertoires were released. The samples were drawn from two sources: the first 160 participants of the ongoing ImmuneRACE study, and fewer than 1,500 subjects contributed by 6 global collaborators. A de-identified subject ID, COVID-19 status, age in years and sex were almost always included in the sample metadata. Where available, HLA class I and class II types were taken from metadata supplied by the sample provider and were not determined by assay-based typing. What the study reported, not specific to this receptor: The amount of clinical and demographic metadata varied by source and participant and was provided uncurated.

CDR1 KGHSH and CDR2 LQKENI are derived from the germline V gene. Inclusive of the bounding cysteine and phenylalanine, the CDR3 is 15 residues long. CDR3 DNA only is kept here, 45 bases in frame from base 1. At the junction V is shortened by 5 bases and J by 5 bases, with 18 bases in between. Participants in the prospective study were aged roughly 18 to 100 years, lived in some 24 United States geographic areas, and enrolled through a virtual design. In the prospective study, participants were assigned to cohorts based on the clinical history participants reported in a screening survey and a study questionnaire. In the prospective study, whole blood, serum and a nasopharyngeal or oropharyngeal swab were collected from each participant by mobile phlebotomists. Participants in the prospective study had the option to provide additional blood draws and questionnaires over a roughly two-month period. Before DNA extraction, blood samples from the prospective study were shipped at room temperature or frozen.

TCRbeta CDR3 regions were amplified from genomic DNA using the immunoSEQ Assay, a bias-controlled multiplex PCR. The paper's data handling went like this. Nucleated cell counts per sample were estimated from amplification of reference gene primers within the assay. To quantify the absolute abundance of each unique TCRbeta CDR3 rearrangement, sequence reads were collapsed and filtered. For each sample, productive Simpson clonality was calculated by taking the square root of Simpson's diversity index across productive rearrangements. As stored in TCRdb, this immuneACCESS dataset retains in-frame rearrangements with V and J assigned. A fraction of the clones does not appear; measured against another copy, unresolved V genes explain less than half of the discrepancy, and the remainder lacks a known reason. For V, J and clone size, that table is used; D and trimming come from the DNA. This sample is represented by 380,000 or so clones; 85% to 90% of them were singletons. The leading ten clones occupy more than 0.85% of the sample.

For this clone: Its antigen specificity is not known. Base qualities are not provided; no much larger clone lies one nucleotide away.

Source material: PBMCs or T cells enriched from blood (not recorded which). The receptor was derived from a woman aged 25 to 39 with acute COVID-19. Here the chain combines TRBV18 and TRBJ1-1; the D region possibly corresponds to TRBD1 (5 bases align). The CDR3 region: CASSRNRGDGTEAFF. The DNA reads TGTGCCAGCTCAAGGAACCGGGGGGATGGGACTGAAGCTTTCTTT.